The 14 T cell receptor beta chains reported below all come from one sample, sequenced in a study of liver allograft versus peripheral blood T cells. Overall study: Within transplanted livers, the T cell receptor repertoires were examined and compared against the repertoires present in the peripheral blood of liver transplant recipients.

MiXCR, applied by TCRdb to the reads, yields one record per CDR3 protein. This sample has over 15,000 distinct CDR3 sequences, with roughly a fifth found just once. These receptors all stem from a human patient who had a liver transplant. Some of the T cells may derive from the graft donor.

This clonotype has a count of ten or more. This sequence joins TRBV7-2 and TRBJ1-1, with 8 bases that match TRBD1. Germline V gene lookup returns CDR1 SGHTA and CDR2 FQGNSA. The CDR3 has 15 amino acids. V gave up 10 bases and J gave up 2 bases; unmatched junction bases: 12. The CDR3 DNA follows: TGTGCCACCGGGGCAGGGGGCGTTCGAAACACTGAAGCTTTCTTT. Protein product: CATGAGGVRNTEAFF.

The chain carries TRBV25-1 and TRBJ1-4; 9 positions match TRBD1. From germline, CDR1 is MGHDK and CDR2 SYGVNS. CDR3 length: 17 residues. J was trimmed by 5 bases and V by 4 bases; bases with no gene match: 11. CDR3 protein: CASSAPLGQGENEKLFF. The CDR3 DNA reads TGTGCCAGCAGTGCCCCCCTGGGACAGGGAGAGAATGAAAAACTGTTTTTT.

This clonotype appeared many times. The V gene is TRBV14, the J gene TRBJ1-6; D is ambiguous. The CDR3 length is 13 residues. V was trimmed by 4 bases and J by 7 bases, leaving 8 bases between them. Germline CDR1 reads SGHDN; CDR2 reads FVKESK. CDR3 coding DNA: TGTGCCAGCAGCCCGTTTTCAAATTCACCCCTCCACTTT. As protein: CASSPFSNSPLHF.

This chain connects TRBV6-6 to TRBJ1-5, with 8 bases lining up with TRBD1. Germline V gives CDR1 MNHNY, CDR2 SVGAGI (reference sequence). With V trimmed by 0 bases and J by 0 bases, 7 bases remained unmatched. This CDR3 has 18 amino acids. The CDR3 sequence is CASSYSFRDRYSNQPQHF. The CDR3 bases are TGTGCCAGCAGTTACTCCTTTCGGGACAGGTATAGCAATCAGCCCCAGCATTTT.

The chain combines TRBV28 with TRBJ2-2; 8 bases are a match to TRBD2. Germline CDR1 MDHEN, CDR2 SYDVKM. This CDR3 region has 18 residues. After removal of 4 bases from V and 6 bases from J, the junction contained 16 bases not matched to a gene. CDR3 in DNA: TGTGCCAGCAGTTCCCTGGGCGGGGGGAACGCGAGTCCCGGGGAGCTGTTTTTT. Translation gives CASSSLGGGNASPGELFF.

There are a few counts of this clonotype. CDR3 in DNA: TGTGCCATCAGTAGGTCCTACGAGCAGTACTTC. This encodes CAISRSYEQYF. This chain joins TRBV10-3 and TRBJ2-7, with D uncertain. This CDR3 has 11 residues. The V and J ends lost 5 bases and 1 base respectively, with 3 bases between them. Germline V CDR1 and CDR2: ENHRY, SYGVKD.

This clonotype was counted ten times or more. This chain connects TRBV6-2 or TRBV6-3 to TRBJ2-1; 11 nucleotides agree with TRBD2. Germline CDR1 reads MNHEY; CDR2 reads SVGEGT. V trimming: 5 bases; J trimming: 12 bases; junction bases outside the gene matches: 3. This CDR3 spans 12 amino acids. CDR3 region: CASSTTSGGQFF. CDR3 coding DNA: TGTGCCAGCAGTACCACTAGCGGGGGGCAGTTCTTC.

This clonotype is labeled medium-sized. The chain joins TRBV29-1 to TRBJ1-1; 11 bases line up with TRBD1. This CDR3 spans 13 amino acids. V lost 7 bases and J lost 2; bases outside the gene matches: 3. Germline CDR1 is SQVTM and CDR2 is ANQGSEA. The CDR3 DNA is TGCAGCGGGGGACAGGGGGTAAACACTGAAGCTTTCTTT. It codes for CSGGQGVNTEAFF.

This clonotype has just a few counts. The chain recombines TRBV7-2 with TRBJ2-7, with D possibly matching TRBD1 (5 bases). Deletions cut 7 bases from V and 0 bases from J, with 16 bases between. Per germline, CDR1 SGHTA and CDR2 FQGNSA. The CDR3 is made up of 15 amino acids. CDR3 coding DNA: TGTGCCAGCACCCCGCCCAGGGCCTCCTCCTACGAGCAGTACTTC. It translates to CASTPPRASSYEQYF.

This chain links TRBV20-1 with TRBJ1-5, with 8 bases that match TRBD1. Losses at the gene ends were 0 bases for V and 9 bases for J; bases not matched to a gene: 13. The V gene's germline CDR1 is DFQATT and CDR2 SNEGSKA (reference sequence). The CDR3 is 16 residues long. The CDR3 sequence is CSARDYRGAGSGPQHF. In DNA form, the CDR3 reads TGCAGTGCTAGAGATTACAGGGGGGCCGGGTCGGGGCCCCAGCATTTT.

This clonotype is categorized as medium-sized (0.01 to 0.1%). For the CDR3, the DNA is TGTGCCAGCTCACTCGCAGGGGATTCGTCTGAAGCTTTCTTT. Translated, it gives CASSLAGDSSEAFF. V gene TRBV18 combines with J gene TRBJ1-1; a possible D gene is TRBD1 (6 bases). CDR1 is KGHSH, CDR2 LQKENI, per germline. CDR3 length equals 14 residues. The V gene lost 4 bases and the J gene lost 6 bases, with 15 bases spanning the gap. Full variable domain (missing parts from reference TRBV18 and TRBJ1-1): NAGVMQNPRHLVRRRGQEARLRCSPMKGHSHVYWYRQLPEEGLKFMVYLQKENIIDESGMPKERFSAEFPKEGPSILRIQQVVRGDSAAYFCASSLAGDSSEAFFGQGTRLTVV.

The chain couples TRBV7-9 to TRBJ2-5; D is uncertain. V was trimmed by 5 bases and J by 1 base, leaving 11 bases between them. The CDR3 covers 14 residues. The germline V gene has CDR1 SEHNR and CDR2 FQNEAQ (reference sequence). The CDR3 is CASSPPTSQETQYF. The CDR3 DNA is TGTGCCAGCAGCCCCCCCACATCCCAAGAGACCCAGTACTTC. The entire variable domain, with the rest obtained from reference TRBV7-9 and TRBJ2-5, is as follows: DTGVSQNPRHKITKRGQNVTFRCDPISEHNRLYWYRQTLGQGPEFLTYFQNEAQLEKSRLLSDRFSAERPKGSFSTLEIQRTEQGDSAMYLCASSPPTSQETQYFGPGTRLLVL.

Judged by abundance, this clonotype is medium-sized. The chain joins TRBV6-2 or TRBV6-3 to TRBJ1-1, with TRBD1 matching over 8 bases. CDR3 length: 16 amino acids. Germline V lookup: CDR1 MNHEY, CDR2 SVGEGT. V was clipped by 6 bases and J by 4 bases; unmatched bases: 13. The CDR3 is CASSSTHRGGGTEAFF. The CDR3 region has the DNA TGTGCCAGCAGCTCCACCCACAGGGGGGGAGGCACTGAAGCTTTCTTT.

Remarks on this clonotype: Just one base apart from a much larger clone, this may be a read error. CDR3: CASSIGQGREAFF. CDR3 in DNA: TGTGCCAGTAGTATAGGACAGGGGAGAGAAGCTTTCTTT. The chain joins TRBV19 to TRBJ1-1; TRBD1 matches 8 bases. The CDR3 is made up of 13 amino acids. The ends lost 1 base at V and 8 bases at J; junction bases unmatched: 3. Germline-derived CDR1 and CDR2 are LNHDA and SQIVND (reference sequence). Variable domain in full (rest from reference TRBV19 and TRBJ1-1): DGGITQSPKYLFRKEGQNVTLSCEQNLNHDAMYWYRQDPGQGLRLIYYSQIVNDFQKGDIAEGYSVSREKKESFPLTVTSAQKNPTAFYLCASSIGQGREAFFGQGTRLTVV.